The subject of this entry is one TCR beta chain. Its recognized antigen is unknown. Qualities for individual bases were not recorded, and no much larger clone is one base off. Measured from the cysteine to the phenylalanine, the CDR3 is 14 residues long. The DNA shown is the 42-base CDR3, in frame from base 1. V is shortened by 0 bases, J by 4 bases, and the region joining them spans 9 bases. The germline V gene gives CDR1 as SGHDT and CDR2 as YYEEEE. Patients with a history of autoimmune disease or receiving systemic immunosuppression were excluded from the trial. Peripheral blood for TCR sequencing was collected from all dose cohorts at baseline, on cycle 4 day 1, and on cycle 7 day 1. Samples came from an open-label, multicenter, first-in-human phase I dose-escalation trial of ivuxolimab. Adults with locally advanced or metastatic head and neck squamous cell, hepatocellular, melanoma or renal cell carcinoma were enrolled in the trial. Before TCR sequencing, CD4+ and CD8+ T cells were separately sorted from peripheral blood.

The data derive from a study of OX40 agonist ivuxolimab in advanced cancers. Concerning the study at large: Ivuxolimab was an agonistic, fully human IgG2 monoclonal antibody directed against OX40 (CD134), a costimulatory receptor. Of the roughly 51 dose-escalation patients, hepatocellular carcinoma was present in around 20, melanoma in some 15, renal cell carcinoma in 9 and head and neck cancer in 9. Patients were allowed to have had prior anti-PD-1, anti-PD-L1 or anti-CTLA-4 therapy, and 40% of the dose-escalation patients had previously received checkpoint inhibitors. Partial responses were achieved by three dose-escalation patients, of whom one had hepatocellular carcinoma and two had cutaneous melanoma. In the dose-escalation cohort, 70% to 90% of patients were male, and the mean age was roughly 60 years with a range of roughly 20 to 79. The paper covers the monotherapy dose-escalation part of the phase I ivuxolimab trial, which included N ≈ 50 patients. The purpose of peripheral TCRbeta sequencing was to test whether ivuxolimab changed TCR sequence diversity and led to clonal T-cell expansion. Intravenous ivuxolimab was administered to patients every 2 weeks at six dose levels: 0.01, 0.1, 0.3, 1.5, 3 and 10 mg/kg. What the authors observed across the whole study: In partial responders in the 0.1-3.0 mg/kg groups, normalized peripheral clonal expansion was found to be among the lowest, especially among CD8+ T cells. At doses of 0.1 to 3.0 mg/kg, clonal expansion of both CD4+ and CD8+ T cells in blood was seen between baseline and week 6. Low levels of normalized T-cell clonal expansion were also seen in some patients who did not respond. The antigen specificity of the clonally expanded peripheral T cells was not determined. On average, CD8+ T cells showed more expanded clones than CD4+ T cells after ivuxolimab.

To sequence the TCRbeta CDR3 region, genomic DNA was isolated from the sorted cells. The immunoSEQ Assay was used to sequence the TCRbeta CDR3 regions. Sourced from immuneACCESS, this table was stored by TCRdb with only in-frame sequences that have V and J called. A share of the clones is absent; for the studies checked, an unresolved V gene accounts for under half, and the remainder has no known explanation. Counted in this sample were more than 60,000 clones; roughly nine tenths of them appeared once. Roughly 4% of the sample goes to the ten largest clones. The source was CD4+ or CD8+ T cells sorted from blood, collected in a trial of the OX40 agonist ivuxolimab. The sequence links TRBV5-6 to TRBJ2-3; the D gene identity is not certain. This clonotype was obtained from an adult with an advanced solid tumor such as melanoma, head and neck, liver or kidney cancer. The CDR3 region: CASSLVRTPDTQYF. The bases read TGTGCCAGCAGCTTGGTGAGGACGCCAGATACGCAGTATTTT.